This TCR beta chain originates from a study of control samples from healthy donors and cancer patients. The CDR3 has 16 residues. V gave up 4 bases and J gave up 8 bases, with 21 bases separating them. The germline V gene has CDR1 SGHDN and CDR2 FVKESK. Profiled with immunoSEQ multiplex PCR; TCRdb holds only in-frame clones, not every one. The data contain over 100,000 clones, around 92% of them singletons. The chain joins TRBV14 to TRBJ2-1; perhaps TRBD1 as D (6 bases). The source material was blood. The TCR comes from a woman in her forties or fifties in good health. As DNA, the CDR3 is TGTGCCAGCAGCCCGCTACAGGGTTTCGGTGCCTATGAGCAGTTCTTC. Amino acid sequence: CASSPLQGFGAYEQFF.